This section outlines one T cell receptor (beta chain) sequence together with its context. The target antigen is unknown. TCRdb keeps only in-frame clones here, not all; method: immunoSEQ multiplex PCR. The sample includes a few hundred thousand clones, about 92% of them seen just once. This sample was included in a study of Ad26.COV2.S vaccination and SARS-CoV-2 variants. V was shortened by 3 bases and J by 6 bases, with 12 bases between the two germline ends. The CDR3 extends over 13 amino acids. In germline, CDR1 is DFQATT, CDR2 SNEGSKA (reference sequence). Treatment in this sample: roughly 20 received Ad26.COV2.S at low or high dose, single or two shots; about 5 received placebo; per-sample allocation not given. It was on day 63 after the first vaccine or placebo injection that samples were taken. Study outcomes and limitations: The TCR-based breadth and depth measures might underestimate overall T cell responses.

The V and J genes are TRBV20-1 and TRBJ1-5; D call uncertain. The source is a person between 18 and 65 years old who received the Ad26.COV2.S COVID-19 vaccine or a placebo. This specimen was peripheral blood, taken in a trial of Ad26.COV2.S vaccine versus placebo. The CDR3 reads CSASGSRLQPQHF. DNA of the CDR3: TGCAGTGCTAGTGGGTCCAGGCTTCAGCCCCAGCATTTT.